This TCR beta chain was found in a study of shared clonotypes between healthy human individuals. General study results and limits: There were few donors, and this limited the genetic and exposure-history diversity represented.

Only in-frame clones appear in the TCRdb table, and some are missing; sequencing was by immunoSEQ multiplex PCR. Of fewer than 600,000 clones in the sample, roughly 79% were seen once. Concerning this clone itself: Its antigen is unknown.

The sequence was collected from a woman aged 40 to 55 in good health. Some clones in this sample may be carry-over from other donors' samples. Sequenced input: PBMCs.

CDR3 region: CASTTTTGIDYEQYF. In DNA form, the CDR3 reads TGTGCCAGCACCACTACGACAGGGATAGACTACGAGCAGTACTTC. The V call is TRBV21-1, the J call TRBJ2-7; TRBD1 is taken as the D call from the table, unchecked against the DNA. TRBV21-1 has pseudogene status. This CDR3 spans 15 amino acids.